This TCR beta chain was sequenced in a study of lymphopenia after photon versus proton radiotherapy. The protocol was immunoSEQ multiplex PCR, while the TCRdb copy is restricted to in-frame clones and leaves out a portion. This sample has approximately 170,000 clones, with 75% to 90% found just once. The CDR3 covers 13 residues. V was trimmed by 1 base and J by 4 bases, leaving 6 bases between them. The germline V gene encodes CDR1 SGHAT and CDR2 FQNNGV. Points from the study as a whole: Only patients who died were analyzed for survival; proton advantage is unproven. Photon-treated patients lost naive T cells and TCR diversity; proton-treated stayed stable. In patients who died, overall survival fell as post-nadir TCR diversity dropped more. After lymphocyte nadir, photon-treated repertoires showed oligoclonal expansion, especially CD8+ Temra.

This clone has only a few counts. Its target is unknown. The origin of this receptor is a man aged 45-60 years with gastric cancer. The chain joins TRBV11-2 to TRBJ2-3; a possible D gene is TRBD1 (6 bases). This specimen was peripheral blood, taken from a patient treated with photon-based radiotherapy. This CDR3 is CASSLGGPDTQYF. CDR3 sequence (DNA): TGTGCCAGCAGCTTAGGGGGGCCAGATACGCAGTATTTT.